The 11 T cell receptor beta chains below come from one sample, sequenced in a study of T-cell memory formation after mild COVID-19. TCRdb used MiXCR to reprocess the 5' RACE reads, holding one entry per CDR3 protein. Of hundreds of thousands of distinct CDR3 sequences in the sample, approximately 16% were seen once. The sequenced material came from PBMCs or a T cell subset sorted from them (not recorded which). Receptors were obtained from a man younger than 35 who had mild COVID-19 (a few samples of this study predate the infection). Cell type and time point are not known.

The chain joins TRBV6-5 to TRBJ1-2; the D gene is possibly TRBD1 (5 bases). The V gene's germline CDR1 is MNHEY and CDR2 SVGAGI. This CDR3 region has 13 residues. Trimming took 2 bases from V and 4 from J, leaving 8 bases between them. The CDR3 here is CASSYRGGYGYTF. The CDR3 DNA follows: TGTGCCAGCAGTTACAGGGGTGGCTATGGCTACACCTTC.

The CDR3: CASSLWTGASYEQYV. DNA for the CDR3: TGCGCCAGCAGCTTGTGGACAGGGGCCTCCTACGAGCAGTACGTC. V gene TRBV5-1 combines with J gene TRBJ2-7; TRBD1 agrees at 9 bases. The CDR3 has 15 residues. CDR1 and CDR2 (germline): SGHRS, YFSETQ. Trimming removed 1 base from V and 0 bases from J; junction bases left unmatched: 2.

The chain joins TRBV6-1 to TRBJ1-4; the D is unclear. The CDR3 has 13 amino acids. V was clipped by 4 bases and J by 8 bases, with 11 bases between them. CDR1 and CDR2 (germline): MNHNS, SASEGT. The CDR3 loop reads CASSAWTDEKLFF. As DNA, the CDR3 is TGTGCCAGCAGTGCGTGGACTGACGAAAAACTGTTTTTT.

This clonotype was counted ten times or more. V is TRBV7-9 and J is TRBJ2-3, with D hard to call. CDR1 and CDR2 (germline): SEHNR, FQNEAQ (reference sequence). The V and J ends lost 10 bases and 6 bases respectively, with 11 bases between them. The CDR3 runs 11 residues. The CDR3 region is CATYGWDTQYF. Written as DNA, the CDR3 is TGTGCCACCTATGGGTGGGATACGCAGTATTTT.

This clonotype was recorded a few times. The CDR3 region is CASRSGPGTEAFF. Written as DNA, the CDR3 is TGTGCCAGCAGATCGGGACCGGGCACTGAAGCTTTCTTT. V is TRBV7-8 and J is TRBJ1-1, with a tentative D call TRBD1 (5 bases). CDR1 is SGHVS, CDR2 FQNEAQ, per germline. The CDR3 has 13 residues. V was clipped by 6 bases and J by 4 bases, with 12 bases between them.

The chain recombines TRBV6-6 with TRBJ2-5; D uncertain. Trimming took 4 bases from V and 5 from J, leaving 11 bases between them. This CDR3 comprises 13 residues. Germline CDR1 MNHNY, CDR2 SVGAGI (reference sequence). The CDR3 loop reads CASSWGRSETQYF. DNA for the CDR3: TGTGCCAGCAGTTGGGGTAGGAGCGAGACCCAGTACTTC.

This chain uses TRBV12-3 or TRBV12-4 with TRBJ2-3, with TRBD1 identical over 8 bases. The CDR3 has 16 residues. The J segment lost 2 bases and the V segment lost 3 bases, leaving 7 bases of the junction unmatched. The DNA of the CDR3 is TGTGCCAGCAGTTTCGTAAGGGACAGGTTCACAGATACGCAGTATTTT. Protein: CASSFVRDRFTDTQYF.

The chain uses TRBV6-6 and TRBJ1-1, with 7 bases that match TRBD1. The junction had 6 bases not matched to a gene; V was cut back by 5 bases and J by 3 bases. Per germline, CDR1 MNHNY and CDR2 SVGAGI (reference sequence). The CDR3 has 14 residues. CDR3 loop: CASSIPDRYTEAFF. The CDR3 DNA sequence: TGTGCCAGCAGTATCCCGGACAGGTACACTGAAGCTTTCTTT.

In this sample, this clonotype turned up once. The V gene is TRBV6-5, the J gene TRBJ1-2; no definite D call. Trimming cost V 2 bases and J 2 bases, with 9 bases left between them. Germline CDR1 and CDR2: MNHEY and SVGAGI. This CDR3 region has 14 residues. The CDR3 DNA is TGTGCCAGCAGTTACGTTGGGCTCAACTATGGCTACACCTTC. Amino acid sequence: CASSYVGLNYGYTF.

The chain combines TRBV2 with TRBJ2-1; TRBD2 aligns across 7 bases. This CDR3 has 14 amino acids. The junction had 5 bases not matched to a gene; V was cut back by 4 bases and J by 5 bases. CDR1 and CDR2 (germline): SNHLY, FYNNEI. In DNA, the CDR3 is TGTGCCAGCAGTGCAGGGAGGGCTCACAATGAGCAGTTCTTC. Protein product: CASSAGRAHNEQFF.

This rearrangement joins TRBV27 to TRBJ2-7; 9 nucleotides line up with TRBD2. The CDR3 length is 15 residues. The J segment lost 4 bases and the V segment lost 6 bases, leaving 10 bases of the junction unmatched. Germline assignment: CDR1 MNHEY and CDR2 SMNVEV (reference sequence). CDR3 loop: CASSLGGGDLYEQYF. The CDR3 nucleotides read TGTGCCAGCAGCCTCGGCGGGGGGGATTTATACGAGCAGTACTTC.